One sample yielded the 24 T cell receptor beta chains listed below, sequenced in a study of T-cell memory formation after mild COVID-19. TCRdb re-called the 5' RACE reads with MiXCR, one entry per CDR3 protein. The sample has 390,000 or so distinct CDR3 sequences; about a sixth are singletons. The sample consisted of PBMCs or a T cell subset sorted from them (not recorded which). These receptors were collected from a young man who had mild COVID-19 (a few samples of this study predate the infection). Cell type and time point are not known.

This clonotype was picked up many times. J is TRBJ1-1 and V is TRBV7-9, with D unclear. V was shortened by 0 bases and J by 8 bases, with 7 bases between the two germline ends. The CDR3 is 12 residues long. Germline V lookup: CDR1 SEHNR, CDR2 FQNEAQ (reference sequence). CDR3 DNA sequence: TGTGCCAGCAGCTTAGCGCTAAAGGAAGCTTTCTTT. Translation: CASSLALKEAFF.

This clonotype was seen a handful of times. The chain couples TRBV7-2 to TRBJ2-1; no firm D call. Between the trimmed V and J ends, which lost 5 bases and 0 bases, there was a span of 8 bases. There are 14 residues in the CDR3. Germline assignment: CDR1 SGHTA and CDR2 FQGNSA. The CDR3: CASSREPSYNEQFF. The CDR3, as DNA: TGTGCCAGCAGCCGAGAGCCCTCCTACAATGAGCAGTTCTTC.

In this sample, this clonotype turned up a few times. The rearrangement links TRBV3-1 to TRBJ1-1; D is unclear. Germline CDR1 is LGHDT and CDR2 is YNNKEL (reference sequence). Trimming stripped 0 bases from V and 7 bases from J, with 9 bases between. There are 13 residues in the CDR3. The CDR3 bases are TGTGCCAGCAGCCAAGAAGCCGGGATTGAAGCTTTCTTT. Protein sequence: CASSQEAGIEAFF.

In its sample, this clonotype was seen a few times. The rearrangement links TRBV5-1 to TRBJ1-2; D is possibly TRBD1 (6 bases). Germline V CDR1 and CDR2: SGHRS, YFSETQ. CDR3 length equals 15 residues. Trimming shortened V by 5 bases and J by 6 bases, and 20 bases separated the two germline ends. CDR3 residues: CASSPGQSSGDGYTF. CDR3 DNA sequence: TGCGCCAGCAGTCCCGGACAGTCGTCGGGGGATGGCTACACCTTC.

This clonotype was counted only a few times. The chain is built from TRBV7-9 and TRBJ1-2; possible D gene TRBD1, 6 bases. Germline V gene data show CDR1 as SEHNR and CDR2 as FQNEAQ (reference sequence). The CDR3 is 14 amino acids. Trimming shortened V by 5 bases and J by 8 bases, and 18 bases separated the two germline ends. CDR3 nucleotide sequence: TGTGCCAGCAGCGGGAGACAGGATCTGGGCGGCTACACCTTC. Residues: CASSGRQDLGGYTF.

This chain joins TRBV10-3 and TRBJ2-5; 12 nucleotides align to TRBD2. This CDR3 has 18 residues. Trimming removed 6 bases from V and 5 bases from J; junction bases left unmatched: 16. Germline loops: CDR1 ENHRY, CDR2 SYGVKD. CDR3 region: CAIRGPGLAGRPGETQYF. The CDR3 DNA follows: TGTGCCATCAGGGGACCGGGACTAGCGGGTCGTCCGGGGGAGACCCAGTACTTC.

The chain uses TRBV18 and TRBJ1-1; D not resolved. The CDR3 has 17 residues. V gave up 2 bases and J gave up 0 bases, with 16 bases separating them. CDR1 is KGHSH, CDR2 LQKENI, per germline. The CDR3 protein is CASSPDLFGVMNTEAFF. The CDR3 region has the DNA TGTGCCAGCTCACCAGACCTTTTTGGGGTTATGAACACTGAAGCTTTCTTT.

The chain joins TRBV5-1 to TRBJ2-1, with no clear D. The V end lost 0 bases, the J end lost 7 bases, and 8 bases lay between the germline ends. Germline CDR1 reads SGHRS; CDR2 reads YFSETQ. This CDR3 is 13 amino acids long. The DNA for the CDR3 is TGCGCCAGCAGCTTGGCCCAGCGAAATGAGCAGTTCTTC. Translating it yields CASSLAQRNEQFF. The entire variable domain, with the rest obtained from reference TRBV5-1 and TRBJ2-1, is as follows: KAGVTQTPRYLIKTRGQQVTLSCSPISGHRSVSWYQQTPGQGLQFLFEYFSETQRNKGNFPGRFSGRQFSNSRSEMNVSTLELGDSALYLCASSLAQRNEQFFGPGTRLTVL.

This clonotype was detected a few times. This chain links TRBV7-2 with TRBJ1-1; D is unclear. The V and J ends lost 1 base and 1 base respectively, with 7 bases between them. CDR1 SGHTA and CDR2 FQGNSA come from the germline V gene. The CDR3 sequence is 14 residues long. The CDR3 protein is CASSLVYGNTEAFF. CDR3 coding DNA: TGTGCCAGCAGCTTAGTCTACGGGAACACTGAAGCTTTCTTT.

The chain recombines TRBV28 with TRBJ2-7; D unresolved. With 7 bases removed from V and 2 bases from J, the gap between germline ends came to 15 bases. There are 14 residues in the CDR3. Looked up from germline, CDR1 is MDHEN and CDR2 is SYDVKM. This CDR3 is CASTNNIGTYEQYV. CDR3 nucleotides: TGTGCCAGCACTAATAACATCGGTACCTACGAGCAGTACGTC.

The V and J genes are TRBV7-9 and TRBJ2-6; D is unclear. This CDR3 is built from 13 residues. Trimming pared 5 bases from V and 3 bases from J, leaving 5 bases between. Germline values: CDR1 SEHNR, CDR2 FQNEAQ (reference sequence). The CDR3 loop is CASSPRGANVLTF. CDR3 sequence (DNA): TGTGCCAGCAGCCCCCGTGGGGCCAACGTCCTGACTTTC.

The chain uses TRBV5-1 and TRBJ2-3, with D possibly matching TRBD2 (6 bases). The CDR3 loop spans 14 amino acids. Germline CDR1 reads SGHRS; CDR2 reads YFSETQ. With 4 bases removed from V and 0 bases from J, the gap between germline ends came to 9 bases. CDR3 in DNA: TGCGCCAGCAGCCCGGGGGAGAGCACAGATACGCAGTATTTT. It specifies CASSPGESTDTQYF.

This clonotype has only a few counts. V is TRBV20-1 and J is TRBJ2-7; D remains ambiguous. The germline CDR1 and CDR2 sequences are DFQATT and SNEGSKA (reference sequence). The CDR3 has 11 amino acids. The V and J ends lost 3 bases and 4 bases respectively, with 7 bases between them. The CDR3 DNA reads TGCAGTGCTAGCTATGGTTACGAGCAGTACGTC. Protein product: CSASYGYEQYV.

This chain links TRBV4-1 with TRBJ2-2; D is undetermined. Per germline, CDR1 MGHRA and CDR2 YSYEKL. The CDR3 is 16 residues long. V was pared by 1 base and J by 1 base, with 10 bases between. In DNA, the CDR3 is TGCGCCAGCAGCCAAGTAACCGGTTGGAACACCGGGGAGCTGTTTTTT. This sequence encodes CASSQVTGWNTGELFF.

The chain has TRBV4-2 and TRBJ1-1; possibly TRBD1 for D (6 bases). Germline CDR1 is LGHNA and CDR2 is YNFKEQ. This CDR3 comprises 12 residues. Trimming shortened V by 8 bases and J by 5 bases, and 12 bases separated the two germline ends. The CDR3 is CASRGPRTEAFF. Written as DNA, the CDR3 is TGTGCCAGCCGGGGGCCCAGGACTGAAGCTTTCTTT.

V usage is TRBV4-3 and J usage is TRBJ2-3, with D possibly matching TRBD2 (6 bases). This CDR3 spans 16 amino acids. Germline CDR1 and CDR2: LGHNA and YSLEER. V lost 1 base to trimming and J lost 2 bases, with 13 bases between them. CDR3 DNA sequence: TGCGCCAGCAGCCAAGGTCCGGGGGACCACACAGATACGCAGTATTTT. It specifies CASSQGPGDHTDTQYF.

This clonotype has only a few counts. The J gene is TRBJ1-4, the V gene TRBV7-2; D not resolved. Germline loops: CDR1 SGHTA, CDR2 FQGNSA. This CDR3 is built from 14 residues. Trimming removed 2 bases from V and 7 bases from J, with 11 bases in between. In DNA form, the CDR3 reads TGTGCCAGCAGCTTAAGTGTTACAAGTGAAAAACTGTTTTTT. Its translation: CASSLSVTSEKLFF.

The J gene is TRBJ2-3, the V gene TRBV5-1; tentatively, D is TRBD2 (5 bases). The CDR3 runs to 13 residues. Germline V gives CDR1 SGHRS, CDR2 YFSETQ. V was cut by 9 bases and J by 2 bases, with 13 bases left in between. CDR3 nucleotide sequence: TGCGCCACGACTACGGGCCCCACAGATACGCAGTATTTT. Amino acids: CATTTGPTDTQYF.

V usage is TRBV27 and J usage is TRBJ2-7; D remains ambiguous. Germline V gives CDR1 MNHEY, CDR2 SMNVEV (reference sequence). The CDR3 is made up of 21 amino acids. The V gene lost 2 bases and the J gene lost 0 bases, with 29 bases spanning the gap. CDR3 region: CASSLVRSRATQVQSSYEQYF. The CDR3 DNA sequence: TGTGCCAGCAGTTTAGTACGGTCCCGCGCCACCCAGGTACAAAGCTCCTACGAGCAGTACTTC.

This clonotype was seen ten or more times. The CDR3 protein is CASSLRGNRGQPQHF. The CDR3 DNA reads as TGTGCCAGCAGCTTGAGGGGGAACAGGGGACAGCCCCAGCATTTT. The rearrangement links TRBV5-5 to TRBJ1-5, with 7 bases identical to TRBD1. CDR1 is SGHKS and CDR2 is YYEKEE in the germline V gene (reference sequence). The CDR3 is 15 amino acids. J was trimmed by 7 bases and V by 1 base; bases with no gene match: 8.

The table lists this clonotype with a few counts. V is TRBV5-1 and J is TRBJ1-6, with 7 bases fitting TRBD1. With 7 bases clipped from V and 0 bases from J, the junction kept 7 bases outside the gene matches. This CDR3 has 16 amino acids. Germline CDR1 and CDR2: SGHRS and YFSETQ. In DNA form, the CDR3 reads TGCGCCAGCTGCCCCGGGACAGCCTCCTATAATTCACCCCTCCACTTT. Its translation: CASCPGTASYNSPLHF.

The sample holds a few counts of this clonotype. The chain recombines TRBV7-9 with TRBJ2-5; D gene ambiguous. The V and J ends lost 3 bases and 2 bases respectively, with 10 bases between them. This CDR3 spans 14 amino acids. Germline CDR1 is SEHNR and CDR2 is FQNEAQ (reference sequence). The CDR3 DNA reads TGTGCCAGCAGCTTTATGACGTTACAAGAGACCCAGTACTTC. It specifies CASSFMTLQETQYF.

Many counts were recorded for this clonotype. The V call is TRBV5-1, the J call TRBJ1-6; TRBD1 matches at 8 bases. The V and J ends lost 0 bases and 10 bases, in that order; junction bases with no gene match: 9. Germline CDR1 SGHRS, CDR2 YFSETQ. This CDR3 region has 16 residues. CDR3: CASSLAPQGANSPLHF. The CDR3 DNA reads as TGCGCCAGCAGCTTGGCCCCCCAGGGGGCAAACTCACCCCTCCACTTT. The full variable domain, rest sourced from reference TRBV5-1 and TRBJ1-6, is KAGVTQTPRYLIKTRGQQVTLSCSPISGHRSVSWYQQTPGQGLQFLFEYFSETQRNKGNFPGRFSGRQFSNSRSEMNVSTLELGDSALYLCASSLAPQGANSPLHFGNGTRLTVT.

This clonotype turned up a few times. The rearrangement uses TRBV6-6 and TRBJ1-1; D is uncertain. Per the germline V gene, CDR1 is MNHNY and CDR2 is SVGAGI (reference sequence). Trimming removed 7 bases at V and 8 bases at J, with 8 bases between. The CDR3 is 10 residues long. CDR3 amino acids: CASIYSEAFF. In nucleotides, the CDR3 is TGTGCCAGCATCTACTCCGAAGCTTTCTTT.